What follows is one T cell receptor (beta chain) and its context. The antigen remains undetermined. This specimen belongs to a study of lymphopenia after photon versus proton radiotherapy. Sequencing used immunoSEQ multiplex PCR; TCRdb keeps in-frame clones, though not all of them. The sample consists of 150,000 to 200,000 clones, approximately 86% of them appearing once. CDR3 length: 13 amino acids. The germline V and J ends were trimmed by 5 bases and 6 bases, with 11 bases remaining between them. The germline CDR1 and CDR2 sequences are SEHNR and FQNEAQ (reference sequence). Whole-study findings and limits: Better survival with proton therapy was suggested as possible, not demonstrated. Post-nadir diversity loss with photons came from oligoclonal expansion, particularly CD8+ Temra cells. Under photons, naive T cells and diversity fell while effector/memory populations rose.

This chain connects TRBV7-9 to TRBJ2-1; the D gene is possibly TRBD1 (6 bases). Material: peripheral blood, obtained from a patient treated with photon-based radiotherapy. This clonotype originated in a man aged 45 to 65 with gastric cancer. The CDR3 sequence is CASSLQGFNEQFF. The CDR3, as DNA: TGTGCCAGCAGCCTACAGGGTTTCAATGAGCAGTTCTTC.